The 2 T cell receptor beta chains below all came from one sample that was sequenced in a study of blood T cell repertoires in COVID-19. The data were produced by immunoSEQ multiplex PCR, yet TCRdb's version contains in-frame clones alone and is incomplete. The data show fewer than 200,000 clones, about 80% seen once. The sample comprised peripheral blood. All receptors derive from a woman aged 40 to 50 with COVID-19, enrolled during active disease.

The rearrangement links TRBV12-1 to TRBJ2-3; the table's D call, TRBD2, has no DNA check behind it. TRBV12-1 counts as a pseudogene. The CDR3 is 16 residues long. The CDR3 loop reads CASSFVRQRPTDTQYF. The CDR3 DNA reads as TGTGCCAGCAGCTTTGTACGTCAGCGACCCACAGATACGCAGTATTTT.

This rearrangement joins TRBV3-1 (or the pseudogene TRBV3-2) to TRBJ1-3; D uncertain. Trimming removed 4 bases at V and 4 bases at J, with 23 bases between. Germline V lookup: CDR1 LGHDT, CDR2 YNNKEL (reference sequence). This CDR3 is 18 amino acids long. The CDR3 nucleotides are TGTGCCAGCAGCCCGCGAGTCCCCCAACTTTCTCCGGGAAACACCATATATTTT. Translation: CASSPRVPQLSPGNTIYF.